This T cell receptor beta chain was observed in a study of graft-versus-host responses after intestinal transplantation. Trimming pared 2 bases from V and 3 bases from J, leaving 13 bases between. CDR3 length: 15 residues. CDR1 and CDR2 from the germline V gene are MNHEY and SVGAGI. The study's findings and limits: GvH clones were found in recipient marrow; some appeared first in ileum or blood. Circulating GvH clone levels at their peak were associated with HvG declines (early post-transplant).

For this clone: The target antigen is unknown.

Some clones are missing from TCRdb's copy, which holds only in-frame ones; the method was immunoSEQ multiplex PCR. The repertoire consists of over 90,000 clones, with 93% occurring once and the leading ten covering 1% to 1.5%. The gene calls are TRBV6-5 and TRBJ2-5; D is unclear. The source material was unstimulated CD8+ T cells sorted from spleen or lymph node cells, sampled before intestinal transplant. This sequence originates from a human donor who received an intestinal transplant. The CDR3 bases are TGTGCCAGCAGTTACGAAGCAGCCTCCGAAGAGACCCAGTACTTC. The encoded protein is CASSYEAASEETQYF.